Below, 20 T cell receptor beta chains from the same sample are listed, as sequenced in a study of CD8 T cell repertoires and HIV-1 epitope variants. The data were produced by immunoSEQ multiplex PCR, yet TCRdb's version contains in-frame clones alone and is incomplete. In the table there are 4,000 to 6,000 clones, 66% of which are singletons. No antigen has been identified for these receptors. The sequenced sample consisted of cultured CD8+ T cells derived from PBMCs. All receptors come from a male donor with HIV.

The CDR3 coding sequence is TGTGCCAGCACCAAGGGGTGGGGGGCCGCCTACGAGCAGTACTTC. This encodes CASTKGWGAAYEQYF. The chain carries TRBV28 and TRBJ2-7; D is tentatively TRBD1 or TRBD2 (6 bases each). Germline V gene lookup returns CDR1 MDHEN and CDR2 SYDVKM. Trimming took 7 bases from V and 2 from J, leaving 18 bases between them. This CDR3 has 15 amino acids.

J is TRBJ1-3 and V is TRBV7-9; a possible D gene is TRBD1 (5 bases). With 1 base removed from V and 1 base from J, the gap between germline ends came to 14 bases. The CDR3 contains 17 residues. Germline assignment: CDR1 SEHNR and CDR2 FQNEAQ (reference sequence). The CDR3 protein is CASSLGAGFTSGNTIYF. In DNA, the CDR3 is TGTGCCAGCAGCTTAGGTGCAGGGTTTACTTCTGGAAACACCATATATTTT.

The rearrangement links TRBV2 to TRBJ2-7; the D is unclear. V lost 4 bases and J 2 bases, leaving 15 bases between the germline ends. CDR1 is SNHLY, CDR2 FYNNEI, per germline. The length of the CDR3 is 15 residues. The CDR3 reads CASSVGYPSPYEQYF. The CDR3 DNA sequence: TGTGCCAGCAGTGTGGGGTATCCCTCTCCCTACGAGCAGTACTTC.

This clone has only a few counts. The chain carries TRBV19 and TRBJ1-6; TRBD1 aligns across 7 bases. Germline-derived CDR1 and CDR2 are LNHDA and SQIVND (reference sequence). The trim removed 5 bases at V and 5 bases at J, leaving 3 bases unmatched. This CDR3 comprises 14 residues. CDR3 in amino acids: CASSGTADNSPLHF. Written as DNA, the CDR3 is TGTGCCAGTAGTGGGACAGCAGATAATTCACCCCTCCACTTT. Full variable domain (rest looked up from reference TRBV19 and TRBJ1-6): DGGITQSPKYLFRKEGQNVTLSCEQNLNHDAMYWYRQDPGQGLRLIYYSQIVNDFQKGDIAEGYSVSREKKESFPLTVTSAQKNPTAFYLCASSGTADNSPLHFGNGTRLTVT.

The chain has TRBV28 and TRBJ2-1; 9 positions agree with TRBD2. The CDR3 loop spans 15 amino acids. V was clipped by 6 bases and J by 6 bases; unmatched bases: 9. In germline, CDR1 is MDHEN, CDR2 SYDVKM. CDR3 DNA: TGTGCCAGCAGGAGCCGACTAGCGGCCCTCAATGAGCAGTTCTTC. This gives the protein CASRSRLAALNEQFF.

The CDR3 sequence is CASRRQGVDTEAFF. The CDR3 DNA reads as TGTGCCAGTAGGAGACAGGGGGTGGACACTGAAGCTTTCTTT. The chain combines TRBV19 with TRBJ1-1; 9 bases align to TRBD1. This CDR3 spans 14 amino acids. J lost 3 bases, V lost 6 bases, and 5 bases had no gene match. CDR1 is LNHDA and CDR2 is SQIVND in the germline V gene (reference sequence).

Only a few counts were recorded for this clone. The genes are TRBV2 and TRBJ2-2, with D maybe TRBD2 (7 bases). There are 18 residues in the CDR3. Germline CDR1 reads SNHLY; CDR2 reads FYNNEI. V shed 4 bases and J shed 3 bases, with 21 bases lying between them. CDR3 region: CASSAGASGMRDTGELFF. The CDR3 DNA reads TGTGCCAGCAGTGCGGGGGCTAGCGGTATGCGAGACACCGGGGAGCTGTTTTTT.

The V call is TRBV7-2, the J call TRBJ2-1; 13 bases are a match to TRBD2. The J segment lost 8 bases and the V segment lost 5 bases, leaving 12 bases of the junction unmatched. CDR1 and CDR2 (germline): SGHTA, FQGNSA. This CDR3 region has 17 residues. DNA for the CDR3: TGTGCCAGCAGCCGGGACGAACTAGCGGGAGGGAGGTATGAGCAGTTCTTC. Residues: CASSRDELAGGRYEQFF.

The J gene is TRBJ2-7, the V gene TRBV6-1; possible D gene TRBD2, 5 bases. The CDR3 runs 11 residues. In germline, CDR1 is MNHNS, CDR2 SASEGT. V was cut by 2 bases and J by 9 bases, with 8 bases left in between. The CDR3 spells CASSELEGQYF. In nucleotides, the CDR3 is TGTGCCAGCAGTGAACTCGAGGGGCAGTACTTC.

This clone is categorized as large. V gene TRBV7-9 combines with J gene TRBJ1-5; D perhaps matches TRBD1 (5 bases). Trimming removed 6 bases from V and 6 bases from J, with 9 bases in between. The germline V gene has CDR1 SEHNR and CDR2 FQNEAQ (reference sequence). The CDR3 totals 12 residues. The CDR3, as DNA: TGTGCCAGCAGAGCGGGGACTCAGCCCCAGCATTTT. Protein sequence: CASRAGTQPQHF.

The chain is built from TRBV15 and TRBJ1-2; D is perhaps TRBD1 (5 bases). The germline CDR1 and CDR2 sequences are LNHNV and YYDKDF (reference sequence). The CDR3 is 14 amino acids. V was pared by 0 bases and J by 8 bases, with 13 bases between. Written as DNA, the CDR3 is TGTGCCACCAGCAGAGATACCAGCAGGGACGGCTACACCTTC. It encodes CATSRDTSRDGYTF.

The J gene is TRBJ2-1, the V gene TRBV28, with 16 nucleotides matching TRBD2. CDR3 length: 20 amino acids. CDR1 is MDHEN and CDR2 is SYDVKM in the germline V gene. After removal of 5 bases from V and 2 bases from J, the junction contained 12 bases not matched to a gene. The CDR3 protein is CASSLLAGTSGRGAYNEQFF. CDR3 coding DNA: TGTGCCAGCAGTCTCCTCGCCGGGACTAGCGGGAGGGGGGCCTACAATGAGCAGTTCTTC.

This clone was counted a few times. This chain links TRBV6-5 with TRBJ1-5, with 9 bases lining up with TRBD1. CDR1 MNHEY and CDR2 SVGAGI come from the germline V gene. The ends lost 1 base at V and 1 base at J; junction bases unmatched: 2. The CDR3 contains 16 residues. This CDR3 is CASSYFGTGSNQPQHF. As DNA, the CDR3 is TGTGCCAGCAGTTACTTCGGGACAGGGAGCAATCAGCCCCAGCATTTT.

The V call is TRBV11-2, the J call TRBJ1-5, with a weak D call TRBD1 (5 bases). From germline, CDR1 is SGHAT and CDR2 FQNNGV. CDR3 length: 14 amino acids. Trimming stripped 5 bases from V and 6 bases from J, with 14 bases between. The CDR3 reads CASSGDQEGQPQHF. The CDR3 DNA reads as TGTGCCAGCAGCGGGGACCAGGAGGGTCAGCCCCAGCATTTT.

This chain connects TRBV5-5 to TRBJ2-1, with 9 bases aligning to TRBD2. The CDR3 is 14 residues long. Germline V gives CDR1 SGHKS, CDR2 YYEKEE (reference sequence). Unmatched junction bases numbered 8, after V lost 5 bases and J lost 8 bases. CDR3 in DNA: TGTGCCAGCAGTCAGGGGACTAGCTTCTATGAGCAGTTCTTC. This encodes CASSQGTSFYEQFF.

The chain has TRBV7-9 and TRBJ1-1, with D possibly matching TRBD1 (5 bases). V was cut by 5 bases and J by 1 base, with 11 bases left in between. This CDR3 contains 14 residues. In germline, CDR1 is SEHNR, CDR2 FQNEAQ (reference sequence). CDR3 protein: CASSPAGKNTEAFF. The CDR3 region has the DNA TGTGCCAGCAGCCCCGCAGGGAAGAACACTGAAGCTTTCTTT.

The CDR3: CASSRLADTGELFF. The DNA for the CDR3 is TGTGCCAGCAGCCGACTAGCGGACACCGGGGAGCTGTTTTTT. V and J are TRBV7-3 and TRBJ2-2; 9 nucleotides align to TRBD2. Germline loops: CDR1 SGHTA, CDR2 FQGTGA. The CDR3 runs 14 residues. V lost 5 bases to trimming and J lost 3 bases; unmatched junction nucleotides: 1.

The rearrangement joins TRBV5-8 to TRBJ1-1; D unresolved. The germline gives CDR1 SGHTS, CDR2 YDEGEE. V shed 4 bases and J shed 2 bases, with 9 bases lying between them. The CDR3 is 13 amino acids. Here the CDR3 DNA reads TGTGCCAGCAGCCATTTTTCAAACACTGAAGCTTTCTTT. The encoded protein is CASSHFSNTEAFF.

The CDR3 DNA follows: TGTGCCAGCAGCCCGATGACAGCAACTAATGAAAAACTGTTTTTT. Translated, it gives CASSPMTATNEKLFF. This sequence joins TRBV7-9 and TRBJ1-4; D is perhaps TRBD1 (5 bases). Germline CDR1 is SEHNR and CDR2 is FQNEAQ (reference sequence). V was pared by 5 bases and J by 0 bases, with 10 bases between. This CDR3 contains 15 residues. Supplemented by reference TRBV7-9 and TRBJ1-4, the full variable domain reads DTGVSQNPRHKITKRGQNVTFRCDPISEHNRLYWYRQTLGQGPEFLTYFQNEAQLEKSRLLSDRFSAERPKGSFSTLEIQRTEQGDSAMYLCASSPMTATNEKLFFGSGTQLSVL.

The CDR3: CASRDQGGEQYF. DNA for the CDR3: TGTGCCAGCAGAGACCAGGGAGGCGAGCAGTACTTC. The rearrangement links TRBV6-5 to TRBJ2-7; perhaps TRBD2 as D (6 bases). This CDR3 has 12 amino acids. V was cut by 6 bases and J by 6 bases, with 12 bases left in between. CDR1 and CDR2 (germline): MNHEY, SVGAGI.